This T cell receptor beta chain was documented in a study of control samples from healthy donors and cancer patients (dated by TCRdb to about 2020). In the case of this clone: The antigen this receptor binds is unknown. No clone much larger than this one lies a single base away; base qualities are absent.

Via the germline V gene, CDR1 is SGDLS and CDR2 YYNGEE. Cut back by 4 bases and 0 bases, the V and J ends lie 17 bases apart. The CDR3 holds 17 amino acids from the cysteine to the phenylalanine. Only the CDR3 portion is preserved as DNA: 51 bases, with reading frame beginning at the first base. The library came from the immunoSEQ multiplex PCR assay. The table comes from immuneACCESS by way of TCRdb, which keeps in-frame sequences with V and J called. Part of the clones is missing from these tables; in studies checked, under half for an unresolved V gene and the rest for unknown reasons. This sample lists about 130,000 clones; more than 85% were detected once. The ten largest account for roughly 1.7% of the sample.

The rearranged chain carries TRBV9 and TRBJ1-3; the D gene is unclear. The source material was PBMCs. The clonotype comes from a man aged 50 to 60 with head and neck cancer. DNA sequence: TGTGCCAGCAGCTCTCTCATGGGCAGGACCTCTGGAAACACCATATATTTT. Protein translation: CASSSLMGRTSGNTIYF.